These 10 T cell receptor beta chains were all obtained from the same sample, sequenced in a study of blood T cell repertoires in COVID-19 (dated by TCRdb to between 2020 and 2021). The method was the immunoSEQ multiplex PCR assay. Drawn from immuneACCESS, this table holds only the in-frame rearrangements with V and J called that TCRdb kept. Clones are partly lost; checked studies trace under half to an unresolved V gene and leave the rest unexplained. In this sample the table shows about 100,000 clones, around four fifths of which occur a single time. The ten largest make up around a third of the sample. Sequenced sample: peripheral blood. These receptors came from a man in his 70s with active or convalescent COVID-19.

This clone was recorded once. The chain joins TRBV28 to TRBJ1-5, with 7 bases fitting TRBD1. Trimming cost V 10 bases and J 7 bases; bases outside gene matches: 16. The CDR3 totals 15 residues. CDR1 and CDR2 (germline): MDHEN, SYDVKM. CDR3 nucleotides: TGTGCCACCAGCCCGACAGGGCTCCCGGGGCAGCCCCAGCATTTT. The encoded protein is CATSPTGLPGQPQHF.

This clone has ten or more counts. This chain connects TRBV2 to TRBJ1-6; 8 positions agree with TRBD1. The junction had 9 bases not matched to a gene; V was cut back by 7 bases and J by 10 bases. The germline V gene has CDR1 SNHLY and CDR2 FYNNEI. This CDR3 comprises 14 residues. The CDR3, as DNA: TGTGCCAGCACCTATGGACAGGGCCCCTCACCCCTCCACTTT. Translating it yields CASTYGQGPSPLHF.

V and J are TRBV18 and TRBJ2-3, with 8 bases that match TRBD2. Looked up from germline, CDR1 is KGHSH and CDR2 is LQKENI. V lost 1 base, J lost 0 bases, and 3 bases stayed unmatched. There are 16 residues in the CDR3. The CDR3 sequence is CASSPRAGASTDTQYF. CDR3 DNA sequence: TGTGCCAGCTCACCACGAGCGGGGGCTAGCACAGATACGCAGTATTTT.

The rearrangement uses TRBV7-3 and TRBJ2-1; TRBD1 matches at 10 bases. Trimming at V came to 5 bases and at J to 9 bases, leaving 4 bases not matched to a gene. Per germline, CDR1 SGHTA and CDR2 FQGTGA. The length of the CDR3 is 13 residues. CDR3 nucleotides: TGTGCCAGCAGCGAGACAGGGGGCGGTGAGCAGTTCTTC. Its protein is CASSETGGGEQFF.

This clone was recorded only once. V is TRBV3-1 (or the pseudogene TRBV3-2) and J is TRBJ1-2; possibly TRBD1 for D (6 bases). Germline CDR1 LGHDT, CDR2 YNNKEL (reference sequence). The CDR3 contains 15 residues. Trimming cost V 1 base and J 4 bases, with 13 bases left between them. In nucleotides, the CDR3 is TGTGCCAGCAGCCAAGCGAGGGGGGGCCCCTATGGCTACACCTTC. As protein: CASSQARGGPYGYTF.

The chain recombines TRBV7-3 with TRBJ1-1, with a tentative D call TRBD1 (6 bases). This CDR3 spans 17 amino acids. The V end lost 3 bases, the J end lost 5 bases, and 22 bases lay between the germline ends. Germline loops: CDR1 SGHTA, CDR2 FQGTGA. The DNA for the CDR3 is TGTGCCAGCAGCTTTTGGATCCCGGCAGGGGTTAAGACTGAAGCTTTCTTT. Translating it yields CASSFWIPAGVKTEAFF.

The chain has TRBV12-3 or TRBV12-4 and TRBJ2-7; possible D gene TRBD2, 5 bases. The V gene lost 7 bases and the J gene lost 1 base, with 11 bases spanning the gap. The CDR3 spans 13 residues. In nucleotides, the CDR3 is TGTGCCAGCAACCCCGGGGTTTCCTACGAGCAGTACTTC. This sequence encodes CASNPGVSYEQYF.

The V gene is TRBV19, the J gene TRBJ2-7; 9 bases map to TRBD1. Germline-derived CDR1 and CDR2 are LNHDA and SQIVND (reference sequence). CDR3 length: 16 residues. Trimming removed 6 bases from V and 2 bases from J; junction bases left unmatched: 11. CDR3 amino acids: CASSETPGTGTYEQYF. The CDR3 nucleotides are TGTGCCAGTAGCGAAACCCCCGGGACAGGGACCTACGAGCAGTACTTC.

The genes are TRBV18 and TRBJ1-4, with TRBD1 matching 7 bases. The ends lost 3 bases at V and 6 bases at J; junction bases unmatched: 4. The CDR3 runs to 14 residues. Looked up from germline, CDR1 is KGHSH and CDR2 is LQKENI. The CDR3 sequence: CASSPFTGDEKLFF. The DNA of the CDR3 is TGTGCCAGCTCACCGTTTACAGGGGATGAAAAACTGTTTTTT.

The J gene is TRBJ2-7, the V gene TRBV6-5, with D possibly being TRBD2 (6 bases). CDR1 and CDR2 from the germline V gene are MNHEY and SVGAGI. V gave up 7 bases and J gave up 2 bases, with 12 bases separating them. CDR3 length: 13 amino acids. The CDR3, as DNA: TGTGCCAGCAACCTGGGGGGTCCCTACGAGCAGTACTTC. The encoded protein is CASNLGGPYEQYF.